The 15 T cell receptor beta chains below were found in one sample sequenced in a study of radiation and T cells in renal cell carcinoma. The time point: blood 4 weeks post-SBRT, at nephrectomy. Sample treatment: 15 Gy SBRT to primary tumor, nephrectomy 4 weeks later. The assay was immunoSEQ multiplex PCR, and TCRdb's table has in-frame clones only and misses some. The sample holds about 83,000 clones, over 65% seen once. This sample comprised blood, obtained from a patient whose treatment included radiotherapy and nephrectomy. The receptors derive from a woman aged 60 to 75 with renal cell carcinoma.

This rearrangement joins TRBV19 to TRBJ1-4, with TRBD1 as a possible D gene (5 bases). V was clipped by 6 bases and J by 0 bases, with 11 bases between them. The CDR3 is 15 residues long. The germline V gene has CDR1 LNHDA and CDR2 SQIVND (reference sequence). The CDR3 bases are TGTGCCAGTAGGGAGACAGCAGCAACTAATGAAAAACTGTTTTTT. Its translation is CASRETAATNEKLFF.

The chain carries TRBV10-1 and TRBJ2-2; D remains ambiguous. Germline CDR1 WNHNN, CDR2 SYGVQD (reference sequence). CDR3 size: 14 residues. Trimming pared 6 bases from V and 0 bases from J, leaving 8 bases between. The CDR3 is CASRLGANTGELFF. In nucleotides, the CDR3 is TGCGCCAGCAGACTCGGTGCGAACACCGGGGAGCTGTTTTTT.

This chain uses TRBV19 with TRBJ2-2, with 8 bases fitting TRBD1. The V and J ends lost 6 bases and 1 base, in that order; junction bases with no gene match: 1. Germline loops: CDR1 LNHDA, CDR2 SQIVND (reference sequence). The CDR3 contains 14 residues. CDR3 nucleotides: TGTGCCAGTAGGGACAGGGTGAACACCGGGGAGCTGTTTTTT. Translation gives CASRDRVNTGELFF.

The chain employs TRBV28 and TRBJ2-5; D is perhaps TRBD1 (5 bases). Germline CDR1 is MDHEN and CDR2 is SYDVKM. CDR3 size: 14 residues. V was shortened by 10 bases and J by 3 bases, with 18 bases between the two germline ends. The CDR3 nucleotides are TGTGCCATAAGAGACAGCCAAATAGAAGAGACCCAGTACTTC. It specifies CAIRDSQIEETQYF.

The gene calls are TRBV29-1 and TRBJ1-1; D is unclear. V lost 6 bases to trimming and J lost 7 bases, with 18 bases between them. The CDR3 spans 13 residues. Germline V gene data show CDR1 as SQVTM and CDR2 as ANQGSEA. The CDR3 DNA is TGCAGCGTGGCCCGAGGTCCTGTCTTTGAAGCTTTCTTT. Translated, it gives CSVARGPVFEAFF.

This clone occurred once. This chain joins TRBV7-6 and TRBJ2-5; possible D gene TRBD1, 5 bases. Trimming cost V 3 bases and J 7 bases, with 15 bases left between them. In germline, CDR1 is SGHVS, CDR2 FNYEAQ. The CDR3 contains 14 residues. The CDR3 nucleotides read TGTGCCAGCAGCTTCCCAGGGTGGGAAGCGACCCAGTACTTC. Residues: CASSFPGWEATQYF.

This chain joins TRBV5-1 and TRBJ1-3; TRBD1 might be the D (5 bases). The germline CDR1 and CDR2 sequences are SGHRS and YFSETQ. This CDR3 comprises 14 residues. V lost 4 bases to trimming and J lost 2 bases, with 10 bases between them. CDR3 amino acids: CASSPGGTGNTIYF. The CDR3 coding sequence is TGCGCCAGCAGCCCGGGGGGGACTGGAAACACCATATATTTT.

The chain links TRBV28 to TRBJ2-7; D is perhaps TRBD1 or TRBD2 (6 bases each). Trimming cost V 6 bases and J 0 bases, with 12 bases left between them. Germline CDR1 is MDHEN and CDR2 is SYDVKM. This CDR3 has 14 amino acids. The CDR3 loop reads CASSAPGASYEQYF. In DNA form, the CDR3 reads TGTGCCAGCAGCGCCCCGGGGGCCTCCTACGAGCAGTACTTC.

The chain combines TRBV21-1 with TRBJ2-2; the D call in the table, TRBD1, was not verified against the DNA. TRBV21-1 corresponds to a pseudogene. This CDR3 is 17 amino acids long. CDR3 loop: CASSQPGRQGVSGELFF. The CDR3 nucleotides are TGTGCCAGCAGCCAGCCCGGGAGACAGGGGGTTTCCGGGGAGCTGTTTTTT.

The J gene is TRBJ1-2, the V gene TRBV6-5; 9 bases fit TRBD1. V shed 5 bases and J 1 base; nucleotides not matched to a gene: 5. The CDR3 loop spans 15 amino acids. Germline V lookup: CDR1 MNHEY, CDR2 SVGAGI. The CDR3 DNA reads TGTGCCAGCAGTAAACGACAGGGGGGTAACTATGGCTACACCTTC. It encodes CASSKRQGGNYGYTF.

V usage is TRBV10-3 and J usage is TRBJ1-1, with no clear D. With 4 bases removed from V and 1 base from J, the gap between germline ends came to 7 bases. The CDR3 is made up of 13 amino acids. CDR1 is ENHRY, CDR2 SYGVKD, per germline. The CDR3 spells CAISGQTNTEAFF. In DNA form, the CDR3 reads TGTGCCATCAGTGGACAAACGAACACTGAAGCTTTCTTT.

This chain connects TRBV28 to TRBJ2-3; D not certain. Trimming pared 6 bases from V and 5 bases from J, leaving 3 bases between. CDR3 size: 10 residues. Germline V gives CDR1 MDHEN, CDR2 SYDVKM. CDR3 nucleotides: TGTGCCAGCAGGGAAGATACGCAGTATTTT. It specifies CASREDTQYF.

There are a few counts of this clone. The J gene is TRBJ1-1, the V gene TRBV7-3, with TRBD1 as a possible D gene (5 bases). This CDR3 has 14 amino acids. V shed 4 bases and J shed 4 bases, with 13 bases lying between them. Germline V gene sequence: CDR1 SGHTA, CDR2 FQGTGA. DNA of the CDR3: TGTGCCAGCAGCTCTCAGGGCGGGGGCACTGAAGCTTTCTTT. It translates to CASSSQGGGTEAFF.

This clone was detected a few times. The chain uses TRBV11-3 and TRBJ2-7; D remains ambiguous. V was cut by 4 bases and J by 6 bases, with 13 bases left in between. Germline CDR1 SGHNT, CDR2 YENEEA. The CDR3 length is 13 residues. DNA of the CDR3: TGTGCCAGCAGCTACGGACCATCGACCGAGCAGTACTTC. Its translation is CASSYGPSTEQYF.

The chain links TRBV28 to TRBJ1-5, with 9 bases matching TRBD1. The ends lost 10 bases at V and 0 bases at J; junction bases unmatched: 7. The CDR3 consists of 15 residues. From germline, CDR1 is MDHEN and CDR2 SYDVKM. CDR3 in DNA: TGTGCCATCGGGACAGGGACCTATAGCAATCAGCCCCAGCATTTT. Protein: CAIGTGTYSNQPQHF.